This TCR beta chain was sequenced during a study of blood T cells in healthy people across ages. Study observations and caveats: TCR beta diversity correlated strongly with naive T cell percentage.

A sample-barcoded 5' primer and a J-beta primer mix were used in a second PCR of roughly 7 to 11 cycles. One entry per CDR3 protein, called by TCRdb with MiXCR from the 5' RACE reads. This repertoire shows about 1.7 million distinct CDR3 sequences, 28% found once; its top ten account for roughly 8.2%. It was ten milliliters of peripheral blood that were drawn from each donor. Of note for this clonotype: What it recognizes is unknown. At one boundary the junction diverges from the germline segment, which might be a read error.

This CDR3 region has 12 residues. The chain employs TRBV12-3 or TRBV12-4 and TRBJ2-1, with D uncertain. The TCR originated in a woman aged 25 to 39 in good health. Sequencing was performed on blood. The CDR3 sequence is CAGSLSNNEQFF. Written as DNA, the CDR3 is TGTGCCGGCAGTTTGTCCAACAATGAGCAGTTCTTC.